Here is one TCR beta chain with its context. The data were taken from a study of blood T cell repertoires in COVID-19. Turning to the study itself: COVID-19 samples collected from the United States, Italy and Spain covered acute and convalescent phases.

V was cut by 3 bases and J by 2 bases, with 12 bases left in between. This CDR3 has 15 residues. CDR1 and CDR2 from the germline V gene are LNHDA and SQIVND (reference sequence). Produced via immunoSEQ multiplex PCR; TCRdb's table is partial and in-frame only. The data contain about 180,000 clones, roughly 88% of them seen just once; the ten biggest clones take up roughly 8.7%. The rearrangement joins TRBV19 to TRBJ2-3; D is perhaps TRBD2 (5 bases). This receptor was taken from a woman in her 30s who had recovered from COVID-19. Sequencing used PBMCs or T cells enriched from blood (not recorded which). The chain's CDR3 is CASSIGGYPTDTQYF. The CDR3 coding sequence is TGTGCCAGTAGTATTGGCGGGTACCCCACAGATACGCAGTATTTT.